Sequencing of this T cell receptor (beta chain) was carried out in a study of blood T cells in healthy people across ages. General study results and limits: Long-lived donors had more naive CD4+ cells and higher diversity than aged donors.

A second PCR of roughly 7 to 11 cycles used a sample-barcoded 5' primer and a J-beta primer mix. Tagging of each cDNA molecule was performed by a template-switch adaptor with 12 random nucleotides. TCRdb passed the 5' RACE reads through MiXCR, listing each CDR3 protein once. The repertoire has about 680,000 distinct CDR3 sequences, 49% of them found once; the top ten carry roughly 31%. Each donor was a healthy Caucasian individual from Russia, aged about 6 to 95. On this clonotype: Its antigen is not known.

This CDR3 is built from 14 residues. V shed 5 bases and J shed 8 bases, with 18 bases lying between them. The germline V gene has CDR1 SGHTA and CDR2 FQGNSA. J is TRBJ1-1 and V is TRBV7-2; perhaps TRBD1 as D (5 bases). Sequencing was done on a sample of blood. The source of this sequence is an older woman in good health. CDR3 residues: CASSAYGAGGEAFF. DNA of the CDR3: TGTGCCAGCAGCGCCTACGGGGCCGGGGGAGAAGCTTTCTTT.